This TCR beta chain was sequenced in a study of blood T cell repertoires in COVID-19. Libraries were prepared by immunoSEQ multiplex PCR; TCRdb keeps only in-frame clonotypes and omits some of them. Of approximately 140,000 clones in the sample, roughly four fifths were seen once. The CDR3 covers 12 residues. Trimming shortened V by 4 bases and J by 8 bases, and 11 bases separated the two germline ends. The sequence was collected from a human donor in a cohort sampled during active COVID-19. The V gene is TRBV12-3 or TRBV12-4, the J gene TRBJ1-1; D uncertain. Sample: peripheral blood. As DNA, the CDR3 is TGTGCCAGCAGTTCCCGGACTAACGAAGCTTTCTTT. It codes for CASSSRTNEAFF.